The T cell receptor (beta chain) under discussion was sequenced for a study of shared clonotypes between healthy human individuals. Generated by immunoSEQ multiplex PCR, the TCRdb table keeps only in-frame clones and is missing some. The data show some 2 million clones, roughly 96% seen once. As to this clone: The sample holds other DNA sequences that translate to the same CDR3.

V shed 3 bases and J shed 6 bases, with 9 bases lying between them. This CDR3 contains 13 residues. The germline V gene encodes CDR1 SGDLS and CDR2 YYNGEE. The specimen sequenced was naive CD4+ T cells sorted from blood. Subset: CD45RA+ positively selected. This clonotype was sampled from a man between 18 and 35 years old in good health. The V call is TRBV9, the J call TRBJ2-2; D possibly corresponds to TRBD1 (5 bases). CDR3 amino acids: CASSAQGAGELFF. The CDR3, as DNA: TGTGCCAGCAGCGCCCAGGGTGCCGGGGAGCTGTTTTTT.